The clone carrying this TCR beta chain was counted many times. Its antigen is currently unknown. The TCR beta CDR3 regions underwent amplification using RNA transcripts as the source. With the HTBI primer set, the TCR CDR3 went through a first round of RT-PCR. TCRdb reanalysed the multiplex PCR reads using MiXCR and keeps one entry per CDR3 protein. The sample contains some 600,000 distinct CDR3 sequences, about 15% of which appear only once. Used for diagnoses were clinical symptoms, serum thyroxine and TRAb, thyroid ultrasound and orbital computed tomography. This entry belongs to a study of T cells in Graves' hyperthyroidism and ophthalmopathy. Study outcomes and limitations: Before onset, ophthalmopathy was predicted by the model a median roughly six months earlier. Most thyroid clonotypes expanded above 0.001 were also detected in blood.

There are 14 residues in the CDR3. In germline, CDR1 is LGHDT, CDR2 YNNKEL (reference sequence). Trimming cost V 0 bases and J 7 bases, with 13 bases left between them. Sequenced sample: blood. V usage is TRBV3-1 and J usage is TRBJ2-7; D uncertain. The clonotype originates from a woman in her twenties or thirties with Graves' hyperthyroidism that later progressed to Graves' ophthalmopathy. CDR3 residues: CASSQDMIAYEQYF. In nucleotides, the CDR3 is TGTGCCAGCAGCCAAGATATGATAGCATATGAGCAGTACTTC.